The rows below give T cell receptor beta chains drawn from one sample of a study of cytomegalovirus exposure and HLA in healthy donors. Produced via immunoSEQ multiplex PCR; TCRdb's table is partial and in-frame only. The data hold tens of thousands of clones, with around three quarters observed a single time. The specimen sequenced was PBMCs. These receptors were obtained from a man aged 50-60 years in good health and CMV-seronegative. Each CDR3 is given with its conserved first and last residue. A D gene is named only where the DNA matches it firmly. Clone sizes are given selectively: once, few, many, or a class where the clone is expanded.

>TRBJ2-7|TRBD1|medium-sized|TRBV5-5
CASSGLMGQATYEQYF
TGTGCCAGCAGCGGCTTGATGGGACAGGCTACCTACGAGCAGTACTTC
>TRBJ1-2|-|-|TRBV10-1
CASSAGQGSYGYTF
TGCGCCAGCAGTGCGGGCCAGGGGAGCTATGGCTACACCTTC
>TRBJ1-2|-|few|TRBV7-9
CASSLVGSGYTF
TGTGCCAGCAGCTTAGTCGGGTCAGGCTACACCTTC
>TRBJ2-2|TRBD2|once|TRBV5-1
CASRPTGGPTGELFF
TGCGCCAGCAGGCCCACGGGAGGCCCAACCGGGGAGCTGTTTTTT
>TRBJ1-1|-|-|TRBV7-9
CASSLVLSQVAEAFF
TGTGCCAGCAGCTTGGTCCTAAGCCAAGTGGCTGAAGCTTTCTTT
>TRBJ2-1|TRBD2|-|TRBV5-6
CASSSAGGNEQFF
TGTGCCAGCAGCTCGGCGGGGGGCAATGAGCAGTTCTTC
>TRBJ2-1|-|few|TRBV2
CASSGQTGLGEQFF
TGTGCCAGCAGTGGACAGACCGGGCTTGGTGAGCAGTTCTTC
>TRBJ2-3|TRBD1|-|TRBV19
CASSLGQGVTDTQYF
TGTGCCAGTAGTCTCGGACAGGGCGTTACAGATACGCAGTATTTT
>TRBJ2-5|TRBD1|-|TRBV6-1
CASRILGQNQETQYF
TGTGCCAGCAGGATCTTGGGACAGAACCAAGAGACCCAGTACTTC
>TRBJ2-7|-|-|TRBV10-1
CASRDRHYEQYF
TGCGCCAGCAGGGACAGACACTACGAGCAGTACTTC
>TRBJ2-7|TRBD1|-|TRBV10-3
CAISAGQGHSYEQYF
TGTGCCATCAGTGCGGGACAGGGGCATTCCTACGAGCAGTACTTC
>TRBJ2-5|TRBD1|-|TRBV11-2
CASSLAGTGGSKTQYF
TGTGCCAGCAGCTTAGCTGGAACAGGGGGCAGTAAGACCCAGTACTTC
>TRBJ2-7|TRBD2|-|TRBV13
CASSLAGVGSYEQYF
TGTGCCAGCAGCCTAGCGGGAGTCGGATCCTACGAGCAGTACTTC
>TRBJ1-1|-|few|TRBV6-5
CASSYAPGGSRAEAFF
TGTGCCAGCAGTTACGCCCCGGGGGGGTCGAGGGCTGAAGCTTTCTTT
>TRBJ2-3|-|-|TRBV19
CASSMAGWTTDTQYF
TGTGCCAGTAGTATGGCGGGGTGGACCACAGATACGCAGTATTTT
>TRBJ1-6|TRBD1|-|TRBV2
CASSEDRGSNSPLHF
TGTGCCAGCAGCGAAGACAGGGGCTCAAATTCACCCCTCCACTTT
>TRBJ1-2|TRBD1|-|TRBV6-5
CASSKQGARGYTF
TGTGCCAGCAGTAAACAGGGGGCGCGGGGCTACACCTTC
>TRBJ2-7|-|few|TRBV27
CASSLGRSYEQYF
TGTGCCAGCAGTTTGGGCAGGTCCTACGAGCAGTACTTC
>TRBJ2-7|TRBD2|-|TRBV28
CASSLLGLARDYEQYF
TGTGCCAGCAGTTTATTGGGACTAGCGCGAGACTACGAGCAGTACTTC
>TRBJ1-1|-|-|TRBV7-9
CASSPQGQMNTEAFF
TGTGCCAGCAGCCCACAAGGACAGATGAACACTGAAGCTTTCTTT
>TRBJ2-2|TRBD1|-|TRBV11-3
CASSLQGRKTGELFF
TGTGCCAGCAGCCTACAGGGGCGCAAAACCGGGGAGCTGTTTTTT
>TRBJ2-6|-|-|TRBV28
CASSVGFGGETGANVLTF
TGTGCCAGCAGTGTGGGGTTCGGAGGGGAGACTGGGGCCAACGTCCTGACTTTC
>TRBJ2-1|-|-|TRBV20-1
CSAPSETPFF
TGCAGTGCCCCTTCCGAGACTCCGTTCTTC
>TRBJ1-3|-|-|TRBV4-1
CASTPGPGKGNTIYF
TGCGCCAGCACCCCCGGCCCGGGGAAGGGAAACACCATATATTTT
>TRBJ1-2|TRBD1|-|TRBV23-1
CASSHYGGQGLANYGYTF
TGCGCCAGCAGTCATTACGGGGGACAGGGGTTAGCTAACTATGGCTACACCTTC
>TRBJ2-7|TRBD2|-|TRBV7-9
CASSFGLGGYEQYF
TGTGCCAGCAGCTTTGGACTAGGTGGGTACGAGCAGTACTTC
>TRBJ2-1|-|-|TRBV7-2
CASSLPGHSHEQFF
TGTGCCAGCAGCTTACCGGGACATTCTCATGAGCAGTTCTTC
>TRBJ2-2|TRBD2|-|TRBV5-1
CASSTSGNTGELFF
TGCGCCAGCAGTACTAGCGGAAACACCGGGGAGCTGTTTTTT
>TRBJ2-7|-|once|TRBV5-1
CASSSTAYSYEQYF
TGCGCCAGCAGCTCAACAGCCTACTCCTACGAGCAGTACTTC
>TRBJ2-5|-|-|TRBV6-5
CASSPPGVETQYF
TGTGCCAGCAGCCCCCCGGGGGTGGAGACCCAGTACTTC
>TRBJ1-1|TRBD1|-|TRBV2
CASSEALRTGQYSQRARTEAFF
TGTGCCAGCAGTGAAGCGCTTAGGACAGGGCAGTATTCACAGAGGGCCCGCACTGAAGCTTTCTTT
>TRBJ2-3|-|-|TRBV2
CAGEDRRPDTQYF
TGTGCCGGGGAGGACAGGAGGCCAGATACGCAGTATTTT
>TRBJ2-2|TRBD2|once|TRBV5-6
CASSLTSGGNTGELFF
TGTGCCAGCAGTTTGACTAGCGGGGGGAACACCGGGGAGCTGTTTTTT
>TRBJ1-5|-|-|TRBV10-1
CASSEGRRDQPQHF
TGCGCCAGCAGTGAGGGGCGGAGGGACCAGCCCCAGCATTTT
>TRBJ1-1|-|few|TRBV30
CAWSVLGRNTEAFF
TGTGCCTGGAGTGTCCTGGGCAGAAACACTGAAGCTTTCTTT
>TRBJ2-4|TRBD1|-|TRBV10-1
CASSEYRGTGGNIQYF
TGCGCCAGCAGTGAGTACCGAGGGACAGGAGGAAACATTCAGTACTTC
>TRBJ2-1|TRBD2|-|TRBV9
CASSVGREAYNEQFF
TGTGCCAGCAGCGTAGGACGGGAGGCCTACAATGAGCAGTTCTTC
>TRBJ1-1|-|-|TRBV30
CAWSVRGGPTEAFF
TGTGCCTGGAGTGTACGTGGAGGGCCCACTGAAGCTTTCTTT
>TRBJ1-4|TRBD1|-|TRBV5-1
CASSSTGVSGSEKLFF
TGCGCCAGCAGCTCTACAGGGGTCTCAGGAAGTGAAAAACTGTTTTTT
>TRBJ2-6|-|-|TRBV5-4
CASSLDWSGANVLTF
TGTGCCAGCAGCTTGGACTGGTCTGGGGCCAACGTCCTGACTTTC
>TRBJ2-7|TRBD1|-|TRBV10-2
CASSEATGIYEQYF
TGCGCCAGCAGTGAGGCGACAGGGATATACGAGCAGTACTTC
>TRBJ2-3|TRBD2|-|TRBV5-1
CASSNGPSGRLRGTDTQYF
TGCGCCAGCAGCAACGGTCCTAGCGGGAGATTGAGGGGCACAGATACGCAGTATTTT
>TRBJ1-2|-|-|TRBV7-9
CASSSSGGRNGYTF
TGTGCCAGCAGCTCAAGCGGGGGTCGGAATGGCTACACCTTC
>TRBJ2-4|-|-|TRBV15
CATSRGRDHQYF
TGTGCCACCAGCAGAGGGAGGGATCATCAGTACTTC
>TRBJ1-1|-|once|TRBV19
CASTDAFMNTEAFF
TGTGCCAGTACAGATGCCTTCATGAACACTGAAGCTTTCTTT
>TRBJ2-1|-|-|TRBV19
CASSIDLSGLYNEQFF
TGTGCCAGTAGTATAGATCTCAGCGGGTTATACAATGAGCAGTTCTTC
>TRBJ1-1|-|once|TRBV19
CAKPQMRTEAFF
TGTGCTAAGCCTCAGATGAGGACTGAAGCTTTCTTT
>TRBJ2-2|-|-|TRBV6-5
CASSITTGELFF
TGTGCCAGCAGTATCACTACCGGGGAGCTGTTTTTT
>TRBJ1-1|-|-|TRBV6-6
CASNAGGALVNTEAFF
TGTGCCAGCAATGCTGGGGGGGCGCTTGTGAACACTGAAGCTTTCTTT
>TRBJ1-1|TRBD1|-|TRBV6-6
CASSLQGYREAFF
TGTGCCAGCAGTTTACAGGGGTATCGAGAAGCTTTCTTT
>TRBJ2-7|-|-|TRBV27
CASSLKWPGWVCEQYF
TGTGCCAGCAGTTTGAAGTGGCCGGGGTGGGTGTGCGAGCAGTACTTC
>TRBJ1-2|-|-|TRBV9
CASSVAYAGSNYGYTF
TGTGCCAGCAGCGTAGCTTACGCAGGCTCGAACTATGGCTACACCTTC
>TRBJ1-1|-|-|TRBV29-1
CSVVQGGNEAFF
TGCAGCGTTGTTCAGGGTGGGAATGAAGCTTTCTTT
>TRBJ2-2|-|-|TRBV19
CASSIGGTLNTGELFF
TGTGCCAGTAGTATAGGCGGAACCTTAAACACCGGGGAGCTGTTTTTT
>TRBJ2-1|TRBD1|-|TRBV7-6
CASSPDRVDEQFF
TGTGCCAGCAGCCCGGACAGGGTCGATGAGCAGTTCTTC
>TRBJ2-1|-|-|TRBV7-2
CASTSGSSYNEQFF
TGTGCCAGCACCTCGGGGAGCTCCTACAATGAGCAGTTCTTC
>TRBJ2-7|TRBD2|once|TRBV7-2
CASSPGLAASYEQYF
TGTGCCAGCAGCCCCGGACTAGCGGCTTCCTACGAGCAGTACTTC
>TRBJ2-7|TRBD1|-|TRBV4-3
CASSQGGQVTYEQYF
TGCGCCAGCAGCCAGGGGGGACAGGTAACCTACGAGCAGTACTTC
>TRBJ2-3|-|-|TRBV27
CASTSGTYTDTQYF
TGTGCCAGCACTTCCGGGACTTACACAGATACGCAGTATTTT
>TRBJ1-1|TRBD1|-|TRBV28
CASSQQGTEAFF
TGTGCCAGCAGTCAACAGGGGACTGAAGCTTTCTTT